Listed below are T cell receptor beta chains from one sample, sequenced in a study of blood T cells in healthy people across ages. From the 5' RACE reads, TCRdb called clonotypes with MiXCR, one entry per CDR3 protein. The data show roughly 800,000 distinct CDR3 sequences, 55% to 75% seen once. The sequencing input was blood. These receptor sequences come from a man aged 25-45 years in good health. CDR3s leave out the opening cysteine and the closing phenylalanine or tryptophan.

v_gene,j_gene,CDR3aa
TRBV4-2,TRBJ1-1,ASSQDTLQTEAF
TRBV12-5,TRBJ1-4,ASGLAQDRGGGEKLF
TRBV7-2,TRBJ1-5,ASRSYREMLSNQPQH
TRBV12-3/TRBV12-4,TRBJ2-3,ASSYGLAGTDTQY
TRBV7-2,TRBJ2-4,ASSSRAGGTKNIQY
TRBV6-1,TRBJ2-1,ASSEAGSYNEQF
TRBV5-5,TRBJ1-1,ASSWGPVAF
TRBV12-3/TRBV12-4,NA,ASSIRGGNIQY
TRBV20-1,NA,SARTAPVRVYEQY
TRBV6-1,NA,ASNMGQGNIQY
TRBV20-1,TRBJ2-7,SANRGVYNEQY
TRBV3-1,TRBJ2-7,ASSQGGLAGAYEQY
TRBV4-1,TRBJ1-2,ASSQGPDRPNYGYT
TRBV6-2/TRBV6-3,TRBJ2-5,ASNKVFLETQY
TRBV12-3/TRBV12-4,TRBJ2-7,TSSSKRRGPYEQY
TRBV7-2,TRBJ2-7,ASSSRLAGGPSEQY
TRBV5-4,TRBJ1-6,ASSSGQGVQSPLH
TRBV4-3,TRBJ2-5,ASSPALAGVRQETQY
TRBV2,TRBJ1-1,ASSEVPYLMNTEAF
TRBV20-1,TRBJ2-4,SAGGHRGQLNIQY
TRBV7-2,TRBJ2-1,ASSFGGSKNEQF
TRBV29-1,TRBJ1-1,SASDSYTEAF
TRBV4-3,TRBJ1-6,ASSPTGEKNSPLH
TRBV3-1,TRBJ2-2,ASSQMPGQNTRELF
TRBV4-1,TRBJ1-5,ASSQDGWGNQPQH
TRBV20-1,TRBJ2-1,SARWASGRAHEQF
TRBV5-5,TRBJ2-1,ASSLGGTLSNEQF
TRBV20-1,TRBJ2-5,SARVTQGQGNEETQY
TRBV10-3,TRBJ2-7,AISVAGEGSYEQY
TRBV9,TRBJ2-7,ASSPFQGAHEQY
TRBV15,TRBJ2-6,ATSRGQGAGANVLT
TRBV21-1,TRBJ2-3,ASSKGGVRTDTQY
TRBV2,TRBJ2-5,ASSPLDGQETQY
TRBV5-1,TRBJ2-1,ASSLSSGSIGEQF
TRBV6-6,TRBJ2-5,ASRTTVQETQY
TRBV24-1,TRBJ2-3,ATSDLGTATDTQY
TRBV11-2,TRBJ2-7,ASSMQGKYEQY
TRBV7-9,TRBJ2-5,ASSWGQGWETQY
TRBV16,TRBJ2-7,ASSQQTSGRAYEQY
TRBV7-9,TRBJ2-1,ASSLPAPRDEQF
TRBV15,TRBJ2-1,ATSRAPGGTYNEQF
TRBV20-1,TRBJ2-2,SATGGTGELF
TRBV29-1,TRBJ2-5,SVERHSGPRETQY
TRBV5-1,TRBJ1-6,ASSREVGNSPLH
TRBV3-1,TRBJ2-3,ASSQVNGGDAFSTDTQY
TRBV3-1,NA,ASSQDLLVGSTQY
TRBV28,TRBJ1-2,ASSVRGADGYT
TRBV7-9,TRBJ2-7,ASSPQTHYEQY
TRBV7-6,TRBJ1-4,ASSFSQGRSNEKLF
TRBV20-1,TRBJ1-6,SATTGTSPLH